These T cell receptor beta chains were read from a single sample in a study of CD8+CD57+ T cells in acquired aplastic anemia. TCRdb fed the reads into MiXCR, producing one record per CDR3 protein. The sample carries about 20,000 distinct CDR3 sequences, 30% to 40% recorded once. Sample: CD8+CD57+ T cells sorted from PBMCs. Receptor source: a human donor with aplastic anemia. The CDR3 runs from the conserved cysteine through the conserved F or W. D genes are given only for firm matches. Some rows mark clone size as missing; the rest say once, few, many or name a class of expanded clone.

>TRBJ1-1|-|TRBV6-2/TRBV6-3|-
CASSYGEGTEAFF
TGTGCCAGCAGTTACGGCGAGGGGACTGAAGCTTTCTTT
>TRBJ2-1|-|TRBV12-5|-
CASGLVGGRNEQFF
TGTGCTAGTGGTTTGGTGGGGGGCCGCAATGAGCAGTTCTTC
>TRBJ2-5|-|TRBV9|-
CASSVETALQETQYF
TGTGCCAGCAGCGTAGAAACGGCCCTTCAAGAGACCCAGTACTTC
>TRBJ2-1|medium-sized|TRBV6-4|TRBD2
CASSDGGSTSNEQFF
TGTGCCAGCAGCGACGGCGGGAGCACATCCAATGAGCAGTTCTTC
>TRBJ1-4|-|TRBV7-2|-
CASSLNRATNEKLFF
TGTGCCAGCAGCTTAAACCGTGCAACTAATGAAAAACTGTTTTTT
>TRBJ2-3|few|TRBV9|TRBD2
CASSPEDGTSGSTDTQYF
TGTGCCAGCAGCCCAGAAGACGGGACTAGCGGGAGCACAGATACGCAGTATTTT
>TRBJ2-7|few|TRBV7-3|TRBD2
CASSSRGGGTEQYF
TGTGCCAGCAGCTCACGCGGGGGGGGAACCGAGCAGTACTTC
>TRBJ2-7|few|TRBV7-2|-
CASSPWTEFYEQYF
TGTGCCAGCAGCCCCTGGACTGAGTTCTACGAGCAGTACTTC
>TRBJ1-5|-|TRBV20-1|-
CSARVLRGGGGQPQHF
TGCAGTGCTAGAGTCCTCCGGGGCGGGGGTGGTCAGCCCCAGCATTTT
>TRBJ2-7|-|TRBV7-9|-
CASSPSGSTAYEQYF
TGTGCCAGCAGTCCCTCGGGGTCGACGGCCTACGAGCAGTACTTC
>TRBJ2-1|many|TRBV27|TRBD2
CASSLSGLAGDYNEQFF
TGTGCCAGCAGTTTATCTGGCCTAGCGGGAGATTACAATGAGCAGTTCTTC
>TRBJ1-5|few|TRBV6-1|TRBD1
CASREAGTGSQPQHF
TGTGCCAGCAGAGAGGCCGGGACAGGGAGTCAGCCCCAGCATTTT
>TRBJ2-1|-|TRBV7-9|TRBD2
CASSLVAGAYNEQFF
TGTGCCAGCAGCTTGGTAGCGGGTGCATACAATGAGCAGTTCTTC
>TRBJ2-5|few|TRBV20-1|TRBD2
CSAESTSGQETQYF
TGCAGTGCTGAATCTACTAGCGGCCAAGAGACCCAGTACTTC
>TRBJ2-1|once|TRBV7-2|TRBD2
CASSGLAGGEQFF
TGTGCCAGCAGTGGGCTAGCGGGGGGCGAGCAGTTCTTC
>TRBJ2-1|few|TRBV7-9|-
CASSLTYDEQFF
TGTGCCAGCAGCTTAACCTACGATGAGCAGTTCTTC
>TRBJ1-5|-|TRBV2|TRBD1
CASITGTGSQPQHF
TGTGCCAGCATAACCGGGACAGGGAGTCAGCCCCAGCATTTT